The clone carrying this TCR beta chain was seen a handful of times. The antigen remains undetermined. One end of the junction does not line up with germline, which may come from a read error. These data belong to a study of Graves' ophthalmopathy and Graves' hyperthyroidism. RNA transcripts were the source from which TCR beta CDR3 regions were amplified. RT-PCR with HTBI primers came first, then second-round multiplex PCR. TCRdb fed the multiplex PCR reads into MiXCR, producing one record per CDR3 protein. The sample consists of more than 1,000,000 distinct CDR3 sequences, 35% to 45% of them appearing once. The CDR3 contains 15 residues. Germline-derived CDR1 and CDR2 are GTSNPN and SVGIG (reference sequence). General observations from the study: A 13-signature model separated ophthalmopathy from stable hyperthyroidism, just over 85% sensitivity, 65% to 82% specificity.

Newly diagnosed hyperthyroidism donors, aged 18 to 65, duration under 2 months. Excluded: other autoimmune disease, uncontrolled infection, pregnancy or lactation. The diagnostic workup employed clinical symptoms, serum thyroxine, TRAb, thyroid ultrasound and orbital computed tomography. The chain carries TRBV30 and TRBJ2-5; D possibly matches TRBD1 or TRBD2 (5 bases each). Sequencing used peripheral blood or thyroid tissue (not recorded which). The receptor was derived from an adult man with Graves' hyperthyroidism. The CDR3 spells CASSQGFAGRETQYF. For the CDR3, the DNA is TGCGCCAGCAGCCAAGGATTCGCAGGGAGAGAGACCCAGTACTTC.